This T cell receptor beta chain was captured in a study of blood T cells in healthy people across ages. Primers used in a second PCR of roughly 6 to 11 cycles were a sample-barcoded 5' primer and a J-beta primer mix. TCRdb fed the 5' RACE reads into MiXCR, producing one record per CDR3 protein. The data contain more than 1,000,000 distinct CDR3 sequences, approximately 26% of them singletons. This CDR3 comprises 18 residues. The germline V gene has CDR1 LGHNA and CDR2 YSLEER. The ends lost 2 bases at V and 6 bases at J; junction bases unmatched: 10. These records were also assigned to another study, of T cells of mothers and their children.

The origin of this receptor is a girl aged 2 to 9 in good health. Input material: blood. The chain has TRBV4-3 and TRBJ2-2; 12 nucleotides align to TRBD2. The CDR3 loop is CASSQSFRLAGDSGELFF. CDR3 nucleotide sequence: TGCGCCAGCAGCCAATCGTTTCGACTAGCGGGGGATTCCGGGGAGCTGTTTTTT.